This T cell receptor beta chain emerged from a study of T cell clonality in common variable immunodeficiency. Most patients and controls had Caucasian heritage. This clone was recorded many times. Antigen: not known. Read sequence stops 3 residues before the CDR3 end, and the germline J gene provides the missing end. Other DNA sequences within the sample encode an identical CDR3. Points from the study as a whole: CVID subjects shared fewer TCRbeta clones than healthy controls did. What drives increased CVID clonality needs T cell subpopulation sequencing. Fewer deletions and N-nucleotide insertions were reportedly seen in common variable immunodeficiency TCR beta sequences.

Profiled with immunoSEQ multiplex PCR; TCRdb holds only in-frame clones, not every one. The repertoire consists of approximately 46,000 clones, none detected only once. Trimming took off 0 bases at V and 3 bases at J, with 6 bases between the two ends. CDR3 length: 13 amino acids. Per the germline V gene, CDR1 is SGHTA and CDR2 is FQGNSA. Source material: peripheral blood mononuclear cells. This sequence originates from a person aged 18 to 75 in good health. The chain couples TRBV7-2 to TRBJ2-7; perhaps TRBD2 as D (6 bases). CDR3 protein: CASSLAGGYEQYF. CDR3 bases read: TGTGCCAGCAGCTTAGCGGGGGGCTACGAG.